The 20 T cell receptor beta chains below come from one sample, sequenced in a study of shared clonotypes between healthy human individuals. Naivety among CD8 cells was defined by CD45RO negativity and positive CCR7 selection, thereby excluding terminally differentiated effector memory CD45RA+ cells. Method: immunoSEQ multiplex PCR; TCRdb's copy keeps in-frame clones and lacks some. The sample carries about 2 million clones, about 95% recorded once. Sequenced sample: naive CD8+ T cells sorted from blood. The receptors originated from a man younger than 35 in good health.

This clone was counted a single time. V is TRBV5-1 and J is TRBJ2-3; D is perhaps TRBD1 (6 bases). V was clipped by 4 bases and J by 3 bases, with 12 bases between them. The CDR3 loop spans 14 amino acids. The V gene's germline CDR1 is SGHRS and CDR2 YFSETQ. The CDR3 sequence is CASSPDRPTDTQYF. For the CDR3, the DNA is TGCGCCAGCAGCCCCGACAGGCCAACAGATACGCAGTATTTT.

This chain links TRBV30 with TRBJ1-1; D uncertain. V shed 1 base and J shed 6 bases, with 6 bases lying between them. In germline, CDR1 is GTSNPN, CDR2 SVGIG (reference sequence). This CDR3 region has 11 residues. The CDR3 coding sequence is TGTGCCTGGAGTGATGGGCCTGAAGCTTTCTTT. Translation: CAWSDGPEAFF.

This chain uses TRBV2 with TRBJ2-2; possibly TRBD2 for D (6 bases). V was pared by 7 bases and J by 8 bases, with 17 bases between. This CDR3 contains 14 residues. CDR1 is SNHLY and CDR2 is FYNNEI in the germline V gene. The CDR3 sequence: CASKPGLGAGELFF. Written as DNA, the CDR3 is TGTGCCAGCAAACCGGGACTTGGAGCAGGGGAGCTGTTTTTT.

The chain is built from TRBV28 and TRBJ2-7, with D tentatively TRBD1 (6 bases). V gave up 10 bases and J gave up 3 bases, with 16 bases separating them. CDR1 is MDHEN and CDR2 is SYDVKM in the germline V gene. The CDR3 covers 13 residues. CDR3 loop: CATSRAGDYEQYF. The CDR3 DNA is TGTGCCACCTCTCGGGCAGGGGACTACGAGCAGTACTTC.

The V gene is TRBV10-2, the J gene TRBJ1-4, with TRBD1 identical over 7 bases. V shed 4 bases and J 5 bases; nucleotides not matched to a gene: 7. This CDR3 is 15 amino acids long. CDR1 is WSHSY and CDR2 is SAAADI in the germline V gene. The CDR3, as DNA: TGCGCCAGCAGTGTTGGGACAGACTTGAATGAAAAACTGTTTTTT. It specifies CASSVGTDLNEKLFF.

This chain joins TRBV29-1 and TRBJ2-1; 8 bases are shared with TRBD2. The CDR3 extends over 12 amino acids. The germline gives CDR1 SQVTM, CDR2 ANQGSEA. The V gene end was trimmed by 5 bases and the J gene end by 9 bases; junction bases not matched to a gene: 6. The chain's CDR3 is CSVPRGGPEQFF. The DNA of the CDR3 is TGCAGCGTTCCCCGGGGGGGTCCTGAGCAGTTCTTC.

This chain's CDR3 is CATKGKTRNNEQFF. The CDR3 nucleotides are TGTGCCACCAAGGGGAAAACTAGGAACAATGAGCAGTTCTTC. The chain uses TRBV19 and TRBJ2-1; D may correspond to TRBD1 or TRBD2 (5 bases each). Germline loops: CDR1 LNHDA, CDR2 SQIVND (reference sequence). CDR3 size: 14 residues. The V and J ends lost 10 bases and 5 bases respectively, with 18 bases between them.

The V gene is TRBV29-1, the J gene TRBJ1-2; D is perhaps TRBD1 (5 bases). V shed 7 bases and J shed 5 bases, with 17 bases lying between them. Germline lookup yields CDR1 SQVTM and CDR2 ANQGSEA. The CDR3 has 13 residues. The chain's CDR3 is CSDLRDGAYGYTF. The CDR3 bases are TGCAGCGACCTCCGGGACGGGGCTTATGGCTACACCTTC.

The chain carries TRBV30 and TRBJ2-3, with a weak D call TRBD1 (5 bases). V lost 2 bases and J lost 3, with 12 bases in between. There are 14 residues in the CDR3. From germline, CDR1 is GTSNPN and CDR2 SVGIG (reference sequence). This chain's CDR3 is CAWSPSAGTDTQYF. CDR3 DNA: TGTGCCTGGAGTCCCTCCGCAGGGACAGATACGCAGTATTTT. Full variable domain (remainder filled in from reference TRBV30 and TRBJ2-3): SQTIHQWPATLVQPVGSPLSLECTVEGTSNPNLYWYRQAAGRGLQLLFYSVGIGQISSEVPQNLSASRPQDRQFILSSKKLLLSDSGFYLCAWSPSAGTDTQYFGPGTRLTVL.

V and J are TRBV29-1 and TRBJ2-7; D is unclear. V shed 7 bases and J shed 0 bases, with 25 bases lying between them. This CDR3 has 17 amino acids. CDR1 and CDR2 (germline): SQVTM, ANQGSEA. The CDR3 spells CSGFALKPDGSSYEQYF. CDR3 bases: TGCAGCGGATTCGCCCTCAAGCCGGACGGCAGCTCCTACGAGCAGTACTTC.

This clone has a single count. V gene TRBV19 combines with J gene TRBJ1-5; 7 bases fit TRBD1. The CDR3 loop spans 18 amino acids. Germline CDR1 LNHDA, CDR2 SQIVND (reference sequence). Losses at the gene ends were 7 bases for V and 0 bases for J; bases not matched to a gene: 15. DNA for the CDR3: TGTGCCAGTACCTGGGAGGACGGGACAGATTATAGCAATCAGCCCCAGCATTTT. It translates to CASTWEDGTDYSNQPQHF.

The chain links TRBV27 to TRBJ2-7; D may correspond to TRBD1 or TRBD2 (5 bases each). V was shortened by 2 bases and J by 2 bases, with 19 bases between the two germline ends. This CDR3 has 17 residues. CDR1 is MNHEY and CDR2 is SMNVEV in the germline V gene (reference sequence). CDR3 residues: CASSLAPGTYSPYEQYF. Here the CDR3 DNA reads TGTGCCAGCAGTTTAGCCCCAGGGACCTACTCCCCCTACGAGCAGTACTTC.

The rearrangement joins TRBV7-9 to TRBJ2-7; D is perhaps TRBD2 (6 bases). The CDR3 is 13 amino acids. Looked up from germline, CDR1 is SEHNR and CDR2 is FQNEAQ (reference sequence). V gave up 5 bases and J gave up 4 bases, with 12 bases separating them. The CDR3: CASSGEEGYEQYF. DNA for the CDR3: TGTGCCAGCAGCGGGGAGGAGGGATACGAGCAGTACTTC. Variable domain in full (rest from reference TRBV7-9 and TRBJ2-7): DTGVSQNPRHKITKRGQNVTFRCDPISEHNRLYWYRQTLGQGPEFLTYFQNEAQLEKSRLLSDRFSAERPKGSFSTLEIQRTEQGDSAMYLCASSGEEGYEQYFGPGTRLTVT.

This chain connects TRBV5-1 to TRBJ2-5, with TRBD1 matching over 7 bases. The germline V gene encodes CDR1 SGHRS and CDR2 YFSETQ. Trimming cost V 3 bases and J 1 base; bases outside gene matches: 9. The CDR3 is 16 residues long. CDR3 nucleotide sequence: TGCGCCAGCAGCTGGAGGTACGCAGGGGGCCAAGAGACCCAGTACTTC. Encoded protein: CASSWRYAGGQETQYF.

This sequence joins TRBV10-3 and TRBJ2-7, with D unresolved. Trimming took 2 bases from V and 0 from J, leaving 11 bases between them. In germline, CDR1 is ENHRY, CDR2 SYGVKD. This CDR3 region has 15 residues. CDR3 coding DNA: TGTGCCATCAGTGAGGGAACGGTCAACTCCTACGAGCAGTACTTC. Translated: CAISEGTVNSYEQYF.

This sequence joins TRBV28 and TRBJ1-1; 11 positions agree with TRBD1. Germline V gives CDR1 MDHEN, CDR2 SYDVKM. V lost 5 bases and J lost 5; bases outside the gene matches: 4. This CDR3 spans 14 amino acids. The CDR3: CASSHRDRGTEAFF. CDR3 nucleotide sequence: TGTGCCAGCAGTCATCGGGACAGGGGGACTGAAGCTTTCTTT.

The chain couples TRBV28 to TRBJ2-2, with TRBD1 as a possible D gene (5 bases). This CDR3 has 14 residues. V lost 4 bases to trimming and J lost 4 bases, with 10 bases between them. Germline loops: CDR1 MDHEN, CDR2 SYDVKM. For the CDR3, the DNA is TGTGCCAGCAGTTCGGTGGGGCCCACCGGGGAGCTGTTTTTT. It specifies CASSSVGPTGELFF.

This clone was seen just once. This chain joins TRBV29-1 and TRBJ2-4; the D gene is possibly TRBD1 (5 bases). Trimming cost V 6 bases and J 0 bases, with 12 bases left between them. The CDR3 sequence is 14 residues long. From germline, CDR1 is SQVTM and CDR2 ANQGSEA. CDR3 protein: CSVQGPLAKNIQYF. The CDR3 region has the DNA TGCAGCGTCCAGGGCCCCTTAGCCAAAAACATTCAGTACTTC.

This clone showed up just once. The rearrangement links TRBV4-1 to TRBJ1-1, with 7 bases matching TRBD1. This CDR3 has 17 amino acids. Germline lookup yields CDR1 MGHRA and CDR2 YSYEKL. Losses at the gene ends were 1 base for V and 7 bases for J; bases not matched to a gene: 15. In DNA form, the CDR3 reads TGCGCCAGCAGCCAAGGGGGCCTCGCAGGGGGAACATTTGAAGCTTTCTTT. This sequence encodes CASSQGGLAGGTFEAFF.

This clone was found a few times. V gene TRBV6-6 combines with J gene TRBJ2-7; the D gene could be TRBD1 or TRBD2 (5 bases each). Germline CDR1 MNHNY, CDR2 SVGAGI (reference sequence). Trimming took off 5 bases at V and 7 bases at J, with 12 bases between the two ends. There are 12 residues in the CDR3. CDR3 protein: CASSGESGEQYF. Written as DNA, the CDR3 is TGTGCCAGCAGTGGGGAGTCAGGGGAGCAGTACTTC.